What follows describes a single TCR beta chain. The sample belongs to a study of T cells in Graves' hyperthyroidism and ophthalmopathy. Amplification of TCR beta CDR3 regions was performed using RNA transcripts as template. A set of HTBI primers served as the primers for a first-round RT-PCR of the TCR CDR3. Via MiXCR, TCRdb re-called the multiplex PCR reads, giving one row per CDR3 protein. Of roughly 500,000 distinct CDR3 sequences detected, over 11% appear once; the ten largest clones hold more than 4.5%. The V segment lost 8 bases and the J segment 7 bases; nucleotides outside the gene matches: 13. The CDR3 sequence is 16 residues long. From germline, CDR1 is MNHNS and CDR2 SASEGT.

The genes are TRBV6-1 and TRBJ2-2; 10 bases are a match to TRBD2. Sample: blood. The origin of this receptor is a young woman with Graves' hyperthyroidism that later progressed to Graves' ophthalmopathy. CDR3 amino acids: CASGLGSGRAGGELFF. The CDR3 region has the DNA TGTGCCAGCGGCTTGGGCAGCGGGAGGGCCGGCGGGGAGCTGTTTTTT.